This TCR beta chain was retrieved from a study of shared clonotypes between healthy human individuals (dated by TCRdb to the early 2020s). In terms of the full investigation: A few men and a couple of women, aged 18 to 49 years, made up the cohort. Leukapheresis yielded between about 0.85 and 9.5 billion PBMCs per donor. Different laboratories and diverse techniques were used to prepare libraries and sequence TCR repertoires, to increase sequencing depth and limit assay-specific biases. The study deeply sequenced blood TCR repertoires of roughly five healthy adults to estimate repertoire size and the extent of clonotype sharing between individuals. For each donor, CD4 naive and CD4 memory were each run on three plates, CD8 naive on two plates, and CD8 memory on one plate. What the study reported, not specific to this receptor: Estimated clonotype richness was generally larger for naive than for memory subsets. Sampling was limited to blood, and TCR repertoires in tissue likely differ from TCR repertoires in blood. About 5% of naive CD4, roughly 3.5% of naive CD8, 2.3% of memory CD4, and around 0.4% of memory CD8 clonotypes were shared across several donors. Pairwise subsampling indicated that sequencing depth was expected to affect the degree of clonotype sharing among donors. Higher generation probabilities were observed for clonotypes shared by all four sorted-subset donors than for non-shared clonotypes. Rarefaction of sorted-subset datasets indicated incomplete sequencing despite the large sequencing depth. The genetic and exposure-history diversity represented was limited by the small number of donors.

Germline trimming: 3 bases from V, 6 bases from J; junction bases outside gene matches: 8. CDR1 and CDR2 are drawn from the germline V gene: SGHTA, FQGTGA. The CDR3 goes from the cysteine to the phenylalanine over 16 residues. Only the CDR3 region is kept as DNA, spanning 48 bases read in frame from base 1. Using the deep immunoSEQ assay, TCR CDR3 regions were amplified from genomic DNA by multiplex PCR. For each cell subset, the extracted genomic DNA was distributed evenly across all wells of several immunoSEQ 96-well plates, and each plate served as one replicate. For sorted subsets, 200 to 250 ng genomic DNA, equal to 30,000 to 35,000 T cell genomes, was loaded into each replicate PCR. Purified libraries were quantified with a Qubit 3.0 fluorometer, sized on a Bioanalyzer 2100, and re-quantified with the KAPA Library Quantification kit. A separate single-read 150-cycle Illumina NextSeq 550 flow cell was used to sequence each immunoSEQ 96-well plate. Concerning the study's data processing: Because the immunoSEQ output included only junctional sequences and no quality scores, the filtering could not be the same as the filtering used for full-length reads. Sequences were annotated with PyIR, a Python wrapper for IgBLAST v1.9, and V/J genes and CDR3 were assigned using IMGT germline references. Reads were removed for weak V/J assignments (E-value above 1e-6), missing CDR3, stop codons, out-of-frame junctions, or ambiguous translated residues. V3J clonotypes were defined by identical inferred V gene, J gene, and CDR3 amino acid sequence. To compute the percentage overlap between repertoires, the number of shared unique clonotypes was divided by the size of the smaller repertoire. Richness of each repertoire was evaluated using RTK rarefaction, the Chao1 estimator, and Recon v2.1 estimates of unobserved clonotypes. Generation probabilities were computed with OLGA for all TCRbeta clonotypes obtained by the gDNA method from several donors. As stored in TCRdb, this immuneACCESS dataset retains in-frame rearrangements with V and J assigned. A fraction of the clones does not appear; measured against another copy, unresolved V genes explain less than half of the discrepancy, and the remainder lacks a known reason. V and J calls and clone size are as listed in that table; D and trimming were resolved from the DNA. Recorded for this sample are about 2.3 million clones; around 90% of them occurred a single time. 0.37% of the sample is held by the ten biggest clonotypes.

As for this clone: Its antigen is unknown. Qualities for individual bases were not recorded, and no much larger clone is one base off.

Healthy HIV-negative adults with no recently reported acute infections or vaccinations were included as donors. Every donor was a Caucasian adult living in Nashville, Tennessee, USA. CD4+ T cells were enriched by magnetic negative selection; naive cells were then positively selected on CD45RA, and the negative fraction formed the memory subset. After blood collection by leukapheresis, PBMCs were isolated using Ficoll-Histopaque density gradient centrifugation and then cryopreserved in the vapor phase of liquid nitrogen. Analytical flow cytometry was used to check the purity and quantity of every magnetically sorted T cell population. From each sorted fraction, genomic DNA was isolated and quantified by UV absorbance on a Nanodrop 2000c.

Sequencing input: naive CD4+ T cells from PBMCs. The sample's cell subset or site label, decoded: CD45RA+ positively selected. This chain joins TRBV7-3 to TRBJ2-2; 9 bases in the junction line up with TRBD1. This TCR came from a man between 18 and 29 years old in good health. Some clones in this sample may be carry-over from other donors' samples. The CDR3 protein is CASSFGGQGRAGELFF. The DNA sequence reads TGTGCCAGCAGCTTTGGAGGACAGGGGCGGGCCGGGGAGCTGTTTTTT.